One and the same sample provided the 12 T cell receptor beta chains below, sequenced in a study of blood T cell repertoires in COVID-19. Using immunoSEQ multiplex PCR, the repertoire was profiled, and TCRdb retains in-frame clones only, with some absent. The table records about 130,000 clones, under 95% of them present only once. The sequencing sample was made of peripheral blood. All receptors come from a man aged 55 to 70 with COVID-19, enrolled during active disease.

This chain connects TRBV9 to TRBJ2-5, with 7 bases lining up with TRBD2. Trimming removed 2 bases from V and 4 bases from J; junction bases left unmatched: 11. CDR1 is SGDLS, CDR2 YYNGEE, per germline. CDR3 length: 16 residues. CDR3 protein: CASSVTLGGFLETQYF. DNA of the CDR3: TGTGCCAGCAGCGTCACCCTGGGAGGGTTCCTAGAGACCCAGTACTTC.

This chain links TRBV4-3 with TRBJ2-3; 8 bases agree with TRBD1. V lost 3 bases and J lost 1; bases outside the gene matches: 6. The CDR3 is 16 residues long. CDR1 and CDR2 (germline): LGHNA, YSLEER. CDR3 nucleotide sequence: TGCGCCAGCAGCCAGCAGCAGGGGGCCGGCACAGATACGCAGTATTTT. It is translated as CASSQQQGAGTDTQYF.

The CDR3 DNA reads TGTGCCAGCTCCGCAACCATGACAGGGACCGAGCAGTACTTC. Protein product: CASSATMTGTEQYF. The rearrangement links TRBV18 to TRBJ2-7; 7 bases line up with TRBD1. CDR3 length: 14 amino acids. Germline lookup yields CDR1 KGHSH and CDR2 LQKENI. Trimming took 6 bases from V and 6 from J; bases not matched to a gene: 11.

The V gene is TRBV6-5, the J gene TRBJ1-5; D unclear. This CDR3 is built from 13 residues. Trimming removed 0 bases at V and 6 bases at J, with 6 bases between. CDR1 MNHEY and CDR2 SVGAGI come from the germline V gene. The CDR3 DNA reads as TGTGCCAGCAGTTACTCGGAGAGTCAGCCCCAGCATTTT. Protein sequence: CASSYSESQPQHF.

This sequence joins TRBV11-2 and TRBJ2-1, with 12 bases that match TRBD2. Trimming at V came to 5 bases and at J to 4 bases, leaving 3 bases not matched to a gene. The germline V gene encodes CDR1 SGHAT and CDR2 FQNNGV. The CDR3 loop spans 15 amino acids. CDR3 sequence reads: CASSLTSGGYNEQFF. CDR3 nucleotides: TGTGCCAGCAGCCTGACTAGCGGGGGATACAATGAGCAGTTCTTC.

The V gene is TRBV5-4, the J gene TRBJ2-2, with TRBD2 identical over 14 bases. The germline gives CDR1 SGHNT, CDR2 YYREEE (reference sequence). With 0 bases clipped from V and 6 bases from J, the junction kept 4 bases outside the gene matches. This CDR3 region has 17 residues. The CDR3 DNA reads TGTGCCAGCAGCTTGGGGGGGACTAGCGGGAGTCCCGGGGAGCTGTTTTTT. It yields the protein CASSLGGTSGSPGELFF.

The chain uses TRBV11-2 and TRBJ2-7; TRBD1 matches at 10 bases. The CDR3 consists of 14 residues. The V and J ends lost 5 bases and 2 bases, in that order; junction bases with no gene match: 3. Germline V gives CDR1 SGHAT, CDR2 FQNNGV. The CDR3 sequence is CASSKGTGAYEQYF. CDR3 in DNA: TGTGCCAGCAGCAAGGGGACAGGGGCCTACGAGCAGTACTTC.

The chain employs TRBV19 and TRBJ1-5; 9 nucleotides line up with TRBD1. In germline, CDR1 is LNHDA, CDR2 SQIVND (reference sequence). With V trimmed by 6 bases and J by 5 bases, 11 bases remained unmatched. The CDR3 sequence is 16 residues long. The CDR3 DNA reads TGTGCCAGTAGACTTACCGGGACAGGGACTTATCAGCCCCAGCATTTT. Translated, it gives CASRLTGTGTYQPQHF.

The chain links TRBV4-1 to TRBJ1-1, with D maybe TRBD1 (6 bases). The CDR3 length is 15 residues. The germline V gene has CDR1 MGHRA and CDR2 YSYEKL. The V end was cut by 3 bases, the J end by 1 base, with 12 bases between. This chain's CDR3 is CASSQPGHSNTEAFF. The CDR3 region has the DNA TGCGCCAGCAGCCAGCCGGGACATTCGAACACTGAAGCTTTCTTT.

This sequence joins TRBV19 and TRBJ1-5, with D tentatively TRBD1 (5 bases). Germline CDR1 LNHDA, CDR2 SQIVND (reference sequence). The CDR3 is made up of 15 amino acids. V lost 2 bases to trimming and J lost 0 bases, with 8 bases between them. CDR3 amino acids: CASSIRQYSNQPQHF. CDR3 DNA sequence: TGTGCCAGTAGTATAAGACAGTATAGCAATCAGCCCCAGCATTTT.

J is TRBJ2-7 and V is TRBV9; 7 nucleotides match TRBD2. The CDR3 is 16 amino acids. Unmatched junction bases numbered 9, after V lost 0 bases and J lost 3 bases. Germline loops: CDR1 SGDLS, CDR2 YYNGEE. CDR3 sequence: CASSVEVLAELYEQYF. In DNA, the CDR3 is TGTGCCAGCAGCGTAGAGGTTCTAGCGGAACTCTACGAGCAGTACTTC.

This chain connects TRBV18 to TRBJ1-4; no definite D call. The CDR3 loop spans 16 amino acids. Germline V CDR1 and CDR2: KGHSH, LQKENI. The germline V and J ends were trimmed by 5 bases and 1 base, with 14 bases remaining between them. The CDR3 sequence is CASSEPRGGTNEKLFF. The CDR3 DNA is TGTGCCAGCTCAGAACCGAGAGGAGGAACTAATGAAAAACTGTTTTTT.